This T cell receptor (beta chain) was profiled in a study of persistence of HIV-infected CD4 T cells (TCRdb year 2020). Some background on the complete study: Participants had been on suppressive ART for a median of 8 years. Peripheral blood samples of up to about 180 mL were collected at multiple time points, except for a couple of participants, who underwent leukapheresis at a single time point. The study isolated CMV- and HIV-1 Gag-responding CD4+ T cells from ART-treated individuals to examine antigen-driven clonal expansion of HIV-1-infected cells. The clonality of all cells in each sorted population was measured by TCRbeta sequencing, and the clonality of infected cells was measured by proviral sequencing. The TCR cluster analysis across participants included roughly 8 participants for CMV and roughly seven participants for Gag.

The sample's treatment or condition label is to be understood as: suppressive antiretroviral therapy. Lysates of CMV-infected fibroblasts at about 11 ug/mL were used to stimulate the cells. Responding CD4+ T cells were sorted by upregulation of both CD40 ligand and CD69. HIV-1-infected adults in whom suppressive ART had been started during chronic infection were enrolled as participants. For at least 4 years, the participants' plasma HIV-1 RNA had been undetectable, below 50 copies/mL. To be included, participants needed a CD4+ T cell count above 400 cells/uL and a positive CMV serology. Before stimulation, PBMCs were isolated using density centrifugation and depleted of CD8+ T cells. CD8-depleted PBMCs were stimulated for approximately 18 hours with anti-CD28/CD49d costimulation, CD40-blocking antibody and enfuvirtide to prevent new infections. Cells were sorted on a Beckman Coulter MoFlo Legacy or XDP sorter, with propidium iodide excluding dead cells. Genomic DNA was extracted using the QIAamp DNA Mini Kit for samples with more than one million cells and using the Quick-DNA Microprep Kit for all other samples.

As to this clone: Its specific antigen is unknown. Base qualities are not at hand, and no much larger clone is one base apart.

The immunoSEQ hsTCRB assay version 4, run in survey mode, was used to sequence TCRbeta repertoires from genomic DNA. Genomic DNA was diluted to around 9.4 ng/uL, using up to roughly 1 ug per sample for TCRbeta sequencing. As for the authors' bioinformatics: TCRbeta data analysis was done in ImmunoSeq Analyzer 3.0, and diversity was calculated on productive nucleotide rearrangements. Using the Immunarch R package, the improved Chao index served to estimate lower-bound TCR diversity and the Gini coefficient served to estimate clonality. When different nucleotide rearrangements encoded the same CDR3beta amino acid sequence, each rearrangement was treated as a distinct clonotype. Differential abundance analysis identified TCRbeta sequences significantly enriched in antigen-responding cells relative to anti-CD3/anti-CD28-activated cells. Using predicted peptide-MHC specificity as the basis, GLIPH2 grouped TCRs into clusters, both for each participant individually and for the merged data sets that combined participants. In its TCRdb copy, this immuneACCESS table keeps in-frame sequences only and misses some clones. Where compared with another copy, unresolved V genes explain less than half of these, and the others have no known cause. V and J calls and clone size are those listed in that table; D and trimming were worked out from the DNA. The sample table holds approximately 20,000 clones, of which 75% to 80% were seen once. Of the sample, 6.8% is held by the ten largest clones.

What the work shows at the level of the full study, not this receptor alone: Only a small number of individuals took part in the study, and only a limited range of antigens was tested. Significantly lower TCRbeta richness was observed in CMV- and Gag-responding cells than in anti-CD3/anti-CD28-responding cells, and higher oligoclonality was observed in CMV-responding cells than in CD3/CD28-stimulated and Gag-responding cells. Bulk TCR analyses could not be restricted to the rare CMV-responding cells that actually carried HIV-1 proviruses. A correlation was observed between TCR oligoclonality and proviral oligoclonality within the same sorted populations. Antigen-responding cells were enriched for expanded CDR3beta sequences that were degenerate, which suggests that CD4+ responses to CMV and Gag underwent convergent selection.

Counted from cysteine to phenylalanine, this CDR3 has 13 amino acids. Only the CDR3 DNA stays, 39 bases, in frame from base 1. CDR1 and CDR2 (SGHRS, YFSETQ) derive from the germline V gene. Between the V and J ends, shortened by 2 bases and 7 bases respectively, the junction contains 9 bases. The receptor chain draws on TRBV5-1 and TRBJ2-2; no D gene call is confident. The TCR sequence derives from an adult man with HIV who was CMV-seropositive. The sample was CD4+ T cells sorted from PBMCs after approximately 19-hour stimulation, taken from a patient who received antiretroviral therapy. This specimen's cell subset or site label, interpreted: CD40L+CD69+ CD4 T cells responding to CMV lysate. The CDR3 in this case is CASSFPGSGELFF. The DNA sequence follows: TGCGCCAGCAGCTTTCCCGGAAGCGGGGAGCTGTTTTTT.